A single sample is the source of the 17 T cell receptor beta chains below, sequenced in a study of identical twins. TCRdb re-called the 5' RACE reads with MiXCR, one entry per CDR3 protein. This table has about 340,000 distinct CDR3 sequences, over 9% appearing once. These data were also filed under a second study, of yellow fever vaccine responses in identical twins.

Sequencing input: CD8+ T cells sorted from blood. The receptors here all came from a woman younger than 35 in good health.

This clonotype appeared a few times. The chain is built from TRBV7-8 and TRBJ2-5, with a weak D call TRBD2 (6 bases). Germline V gene lookup returns CDR1 SGHVS and CDR2 FQNEAQ. This CDR3 comprises 16 residues. Trimming left V 5 bases short and J 5 bases short, with 21 bases between. The CDR3 loop is CASSGGWGRNGETQYF. DNA for the CDR3: TGTGCCAGCAGCGGGGGTTGGGGGAGGAACGGGGAGACCCAGTACTTC.

This chain links TRBV7-8 with TRBJ2-1; D is possibly TRBD1 (6 bases). CDR1 and CDR2 (germline): SGHVS, FQNEAQ. Between the trimmed V and J ends, which lost 5 bases and 3 bases, there was a span of 8 bases. The CDR3 extends over 13 amino acids. This CDR3 is CASSQGIYNEQFF. Written as DNA, the CDR3 is TGTGCCAGCAGCCAGGGGATCTACAATGAGCAGTTCTTC.

This clonotype showed up just a few times. The CDR3 DNA is TGTGCCAGCAGCCTAGAGGGGTACACCGGGGAGCTGTTTTTT. It translates to CASSLEGYTGELFF. The V and J genes are TRBV12-3 or TRBV12-4 and TRBJ2-2; either TRBD1 or TRBD2 may fit D (5 bases each). The CDR3 loop spans 14 amino acids. V was cut by 6 bases and J by 3 bases, with 11 bases left in between.

The chain recombines TRBV7-6 with TRBJ2-3; 10 bases align to TRBD2. Germline values: CDR1 SGHVS, CDR2 FNYEAQ. The CDR3 runs to 14 residues. Trimming took 5 bases from V and 5 from J; bases not matched to a gene: 4. The CDR3 loop reads CASSPRLAGDTQYF. In DNA, the CDR3 is TGTGCCAGCAGCCCGAGACTAGCGGGAGATACGCAGTATTTT.

The chain carries TRBV20-1 and TRBJ2-1; 8 bases are a match to TRBD2. The CDR3 extends over 18 amino acids. The germline V gene encodes CDR1 DFQATT and CDR2 SNEGSKA (reference sequence). With V trimmed by 1 base and J by 9 bases, 20 bases remained unmatched. CDR3 bases: TGCAGTGCTAGAGGGGATGTGTTGGCGGGAGGACACGCCCCTGAGCAGTTCTTC. This translates into CSARGDVLAGGHAPEQFF.

The chain is built from TRBV20-1 and TRBJ1-4; D remains unclear. The CDR3 spans 14 residues. Germline V CDR1 and CDR2: DFQATT, SNEGSKA (reference sequence). V was clipped by 8 bases and J by 6 bases, with 19 bases between them. This CDR3 is CSLFGSGDDEKLFF. The CDR3 coding sequence is TGCAGTTTGTTTGGATCGGGTGACGATGAAAAACTGTTTTTT.

The V gene is TRBV15, the J gene TRBJ1-1; D call uncertain. The length of the CDR3 is 13 residues. Trimming pared 2 bases from V and 11 bases from J, leaving 15 bases between. Germline V gives CDR1 LNHNV, CDR2 YYDKDF (reference sequence). The CDR3: CATSRSDLVLAFF. The CDR3 DNA follows: TGTGCCACCAGCAGATCTGACCTGGTGTTGGCTTTCTTT. Based on the CDR3 plus reference TRBV15 and TRBJ1-1, the full variable domain is DAMVIQNPRYQVTQFGKPVTLSCSQTLNHNVMYWYQQKSSQAPKLLFHYYDKDFNNEADTPDNFQSRRPNTSFCFLDIRSPGLGDTAMYLCATSRSDLVLAFFGQGTRLTVV.

This clonotype was detected only a few times. The chain combines TRBV20-1 with TRBJ2-5; maybe TRBD2 (5 bases). Germline V gene sequence: CDR1 DFQATT, CDR2 SNEGSKA (reference sequence). Trimming cost V 0 bases and J 5 bases, with 13 bases left between them. The CDR3 length is 14 residues. The CDR3, as DNA: TGCAGTGCTAGAGATCGGGTAGCGCCGGAGACCCAGTACTTC. Its protein product is CSARDRVAPETQYF.

Comments on this clonotype: A much bigger clone sits one base away, suggesting this may be a read error. The chain joins TRBV10-2 to TRBJ2-3; no firm D call. The CDR3 has 11 amino acids. Germline V gene sequence: CDR1 WSHSY, CDR2 SAAADI. Deletions cut 8 bases from V and 8 bases from J, with 11 bases between. CDR3 region: CASLGPGTQYF. The CDR3 region has the DNA TGCGCCAGCCTTGGCCCAGGTACGCAGTATTTT.

V gene TRBV4-1 combines with J gene TRBJ2-4; D is perhaps TRBD2 (5 bases). CDR1 MGHRA and CDR2 YSYEKL come from the germline V gene. V lost 4 bases, J lost 0 bases, and 19 bases lay in between. There are 18 residues in the CDR3. CDR3 region: CASSLRAETILAKNIQYF. CDR3 nucleotide sequence: TGCGCCAGCAGCCTAAGAGCGGAAACGATCCTAGCCAAAAACATTCAGTACTTC.

The table lists this clonotype with a few counts. This chain joins TRBV4-2 and TRBJ2-2; no firm D call. The CDR3 runs 16 residues. V gave up 4 bases and J gave up 0 bases, with 12 bases separating them. Per germline, CDR1 LGHNA and CDR2 YNFKEQ. The chain's CDR3 is CASSLDGTTNTGELFF. The CDR3 region has the DNA TGTGCCAGCAGCCTAGATGGAACAACGAACACCGGGGAGCTGTTTTTT.

This rearrangement joins TRBV28 to TRBJ2-7; 10 bases agree with TRBD1. Trimming cost V 5 bases and J 3 bases; bases outside gene matches: 7. This CDR3 region has 15 residues. CDR1 and CDR2 (germline): MDHEN, SYDVKM. CDR3 sequence (DNA): TGTGCCAGCAGTCCAAGGGACAGGGGAGGCTACGAGCAGTACTTC. It is translated as CASSPRDRGGYEQYF.

This clonotype was counted a few times. The chain links TRBV7-9 to TRBJ1-1; 7 bases are shared with TRBD1. Unmatched junction bases numbered 2, after V lost 1 base and J lost 0 bases. There are 15 residues in the CDR3. CDR1 SEHNR and CDR2 FQNEAQ come from the germline V gene (reference sequence). CDR3 sequence: CASSLEQGMNTEAFF. The CDR3 DNA is TGTGCCAGCAGCTTAGAACAGGGGATGAACACTGAAGCTTTCTTT. The variable domain in full, with the rest retrieved from reference TRBV7-9 and TRBJ1-1, is DTGVSQNPRHKITKRGQNVTFRCDPISEHNRLYWYRQTLGQGPEFLTYFQNEAQLEKSRLLSDRFSAERPKGSFSTLEIQRTEQGDSAMYLCASSLEQGMNTEAFFGQGTRLTVV.

This clonotype turned up a few times. The chain couples TRBV20-1 to TRBJ1-1, with a possible D match to TRBD1 (5 bases). CDR3 size: 15 residues. Germline V gene sequence: CDR1 DFQATT, CDR2 SNEGSKA (reference sequence). V was pared by 6 bases and J by 1 base, with 18 bases between. CDR3 protein: CSAPPSAGRNTEAFF. The CDR3 region has the DNA TGCAGTGCACCCCCTTCGGCAGGGAGGAACACTGAAGCTTTCTTT.

This clonotype has more than one count but fewer than ten. V usage is TRBV15 and J usage is TRBJ2-7; tentative D call: TRBD1 (5 bases). V was pared by 4 bases and J by 6 bases, with 16 bases between. Germline CDR1 LNHNV, CDR2 YYDKDF (reference sequence). The CDR3 contains 14 residues. The CDR3 nucleotides read TGTGCCACCAGCACCGGACATAGACGGTCCGAGCAGTACTTC. Translation gives CATSTGHRRSEQYF.

The sample holds many counts of this clonotype. The rearrangement uses TRBV29-1 and TRBJ2-1, with D possibly matching TRBD2 (7 bases). CDR1 and CDR2 (germline): SQVTM, ANQGSEA. The CDR3 consists of 12 residues. V lost 3 bases to trimming and J lost 9 bases, with 12 bases between them. The CDR3 reads CSVEGGPVEQFF. The CDR3 nucleotides read TGCAGCGTTGAGGGGGGGCCGGTTGAGCAGTTCTTC.

CDR3 coding DNA: TGTGCCAGCAGCTGGGATGGGCGAGGGACCTACACAGATACGCAGTATTTT. Protein: CASSWDGRGTYTDTQYF. V is TRBV7-9 and J is TRBJ2-3, with D perhaps TRBD1 or TRBD2 (5 bases each). The germline V gene encodes CDR1 SEHNR and CDR2 FQNEAQ (reference sequence). Trimming pared 4 bases from V and 2 bases from J, leaving 19 bases between. The CDR3 is 17 residues long.